The source of this TCR beta chain is a study of molecular identifiers for immune sequencing clone quantification. Study-wide points: Jurkat TCR RNA spiked in from one cell could reportedly be detected among about 1.1 million naive cells. Identical barcode-sharing TCR molecules could lead to underestimated sizes for highly expanded clones. Clones with over 20 RNA copies captured over 98% of effector molecules but under 1% of naive ones.

A note on this clonotype: Its antigen is unknown. A single base separates this from a much larger clone, so it may be a read error. Here the CDR3 omits its conserved ending phenylalanine or tryptophan, so a read error is the likely source.

Based on a CD8+CD4-CCR7+CD45RA+ profile, naive CD8 T cells were sorted. Each CDR3 protein gets one entry after TCRdb re-called the PCR reads with MiXCR. The table has about 100,000 distinct CDR3 sequences, 35% to 40% seen once; the top ten hold around 3.8%. In germline, CDR1 is SGHVS, CDR2 FQNEAQ. The trim removed 2 bases at V and 1 base at J, leaving 2 bases unmatched. The CDR3 contains 15 residues. The TCR sequence derives from a human donor in good health. Some libraries in this study had Jurkat cell RNA spiked in. The chain is built from TRBV7-8 and TRBJ2-3, with TRBD1 matching 8 bases. Sequencing was carried out using naive CD8+ T cells from blood, with Jurkat cell RNA spiked in. The subset was: FACS-sorted CD8+CD4-CCR7+CD45RA+ naive T cells. This chain's CDR3 is CASSLTTGGTDTQYS. As DNA, the CDR3 is TGTGCCAGCAGCTTAACGACAGGGGGCACAGATACGCAGTATTCT.